Following are 30 T cell receptor beta chains from one sample sequenced in a study of T cell clonality in common variable immunodeficiency. Profiled with immunoSEQ multiplex PCR; TCRdb holds only in-frame clones, not every one. The sample has 40,000 to 50,000 clones, none seen only once. General study findings and limits: Reportedly, TCR beta sequences from common variable immunodeficiency showed fewer deletions and N-nucleotide insertions.

No cognate antigen is known for these TCRs. The sample was peripheral blood mononuclear cells. These receptors were collected from a human donor with common variable immunodeficiency.

This clone was seen at least ten times. The read halts 3 residues ahead of the CDR3 end, with the missing end drawn from the germline J gene. The chain links TRBV7-9 to TRBJ2-3; 9 nucleotides match TRBD1. Losses at the gene ends were 4 bases for V and 5 bases for J; bases not matched to a gene: 4. The CDR3 runs to 14 residues. CDR1 is SEHNR and CDR2 is FQNEAQ in the germline V gene (reference sequence). The CDR3 DNA, read in part, is TGTGCCAGCAGCTCGGGACAGGGTGGAGATACG. The encoded protein is CASSSGQGGDT. The entire CDR3 is CASSSGQGGDTQYF.

This clone appeared many times. Read sequence stops 3 residues before the CDR3 end, and the germline J gene provides the missing end. The chain carries TRBV7-8 and TRBJ2-7; 9 bases align to TRBD1. The CDR3 has 14 amino acids. V lost 4 bases and J lost 4; bases outside the gene matches: 5. Germline V gene lookup returns CDR1 SGHVS and CDR2 FQNEAQ. The sequenced part of the CDR3 DNA is TGTGCCAGCAGCTCGACAGGGGGTCCGTACGAG. It codes for CASSSTGGPYE. The full CDR3 sequence reads CASSSTGGPYEQYF.

This clone was found many times. Sequencing ends 3 residues short of the CDR3 end; the germline J gene provides the rest. The chain couples TRBV30 to TRBJ1-1; 10 nucleotides line up with TRBD1. The V segment lost 1 base and the J segment 6 bases; nucleotides outside the gene matches: 2. CDR3 size: 13 residues. CDR1 is GTSNPN, CDR2 SVGIG, per germline (reference sequence). CDR3: CAWSGDRGSEAFF. The CDR3 DNA, read in part, is TGTGCCTGGAGTGGGGACAGGGGTTCTGAA.

This clone showed up many times. The CDR3 is cut off 3 residues early in the read; its end comes from the germline J gene. The chain couples TRBV6-2 or TRBV6-3 to TRBJ2-7; TRBD1 might be the D (6 bases). The CDR3 is made up of 13 amino acids. Germline V CDR1 and CDR2: MNHEY, SVGEGT. The V and J ends lost 4 bases and 1 base respectively, with 8 bases between them. The CDR3 sequence is CASSWTDSYEQYF. The CDR3 DNA, read in part, is TGTGCCAGCAGTTGGACAGATTCCTACGAG.

This clone has a handful of counts. The read gets to within 3 residues of the CDR3 end, and the germline J gene fills in the rest. The chain links TRBV2 to TRBJ2-7; 8 nucleotides align to TRBD2. Germline V gives CDR1 SNHLY, CDR2 FYNNEI. The CDR3 totals 14 residues. V lost 6 bases and J lost 3; bases outside the gene matches: 7. CDR3 region: CASRDSGIYYEQYF. The sequenced part of the CDR3 DNA is TGTGCCAGCAGGGATAGCGGGATCTACTACGAG.

This clone was seen a few times. The read gets to within 3 residues of the CDR3 end, and the germline J gene fills in the rest. The chain joins TRBV6-2 or TRBV6-3 to TRBJ2-7; possibly TRBD2 for D (5 bases). This CDR3 has 12 amino acids. Trimming took off 7 bases at V and 0 bases at J, with 7 bases between the two ends. Germline CDR1 and CDR2: MNHEY and SVGEGT. The part of the CDR3 DNA that was read is TGTGCCAGCAAGAGGGTCTCCTACGAG. Translation: CASKRVSYE. The full CDR3 is CASKRVSYEQYF.

This clone was seen many times. CDR3 residues: CSVEDSGETQYF. The sequenced CDR3 bases are TGCAGCGTTGAAGATTCGGGTGAGACC. The genes are TRBV29-1 and TRBJ2-5; D ambiguous. The CDR3 is cut off 3 residues early in the read; its end comes from the germline J gene. This CDR3 spans 12 amino acids. Germline CDR1 and CDR2: SQVTM and ANQGSEA. V shed 0 bases and J shed 5 bases, with 7 bases lying between them.

This clone was picked up many times. The CDR3 extends 3 residues past the end of the read, so its final part is completed from the germline J gene. The chain combines TRBV30 with TRBJ1-4, with TRBD1 matching 8 bases. V shed 2 bases and J 5 bases; nucleotides not matched to a gene: 4. Per germline, CDR1 GTSNPN and CDR2 SVGIG (reference sequence). The CDR3 is 14 residues long. Incomplete CDR3 DNA: TGTGCCTGGAGTCGCCGGGACAGGAATGAAAAA. Amino acid sequence: CAWSRRDRNEK. The whole CDR3 sequence reads CAWSRRDRNEKLFF.

For this clone: The missing CDR3 end, 3 residues past where the read stops, is filled in from the germline J gene. This rearrangement joins TRBV7-3 to TRBJ2-2, with 8 positions matching TRBD2. V dropped 2 bases and J dropped 0; count of bases not matched to a gene: 8. CDR1 and CDR2 from the germline V gene are SGHTA and FQGTGA. This CDR3 comprises 18 residues. CDR3 sequence: CASSLWASGPTNTGELFF. The sequenced part of the CDR3 DNA is TGTGCCAGCAGCTTATGGGCTAGCGGGCCAACGAACACCGGGGAG. The full variable domain, rest sourced from reference TRBV7-3 and TRBJ2-2, is GAGVSQTPSNKVTEKGKYVELRCDPISGHTALYWYRQSLGQGPEFLIYFQGTGAADDSGLPNDRFFAVRPEGSVSTLKIQRTERGDSAVYLCASSLWASGPTNTGELFFGEGSRLTVL.

On this clone: The read falls 3 residues short of the CDR3 end, and the missing part is taken from the germline J gene. J is TRBJ2-3 and V is TRBV5-1, with a tentative D call TRBD1 (6 bases). CDR3 size: 14 residues. Germline-derived CDR1 and CDR2 are SGHRS and YFSETQ. The V gene lost 4 bases and the J gene lost 4 bases, with 13 bases spanning the gap. The chain's CDR3 is CASSEAPGADTQYF. The DNA read from the CDR3 is TGCGCCAGCAGCGAGGCTCCAGGGGCAGATACG.

This clone was counted a few times. The read finishes 3 residues shy of the CDR3 end, and the germline J gene is used to complete it. The chain carries TRBV7-2 and TRBJ2-7; perhaps TRBD2 as D (6 bases). Deletions cut 3 bases from V and 2 bases from J, with 11 bases between. The CDR3 sequence is 14 residues long. Germline V gene sequence: CDR1 SGHTA, CDR2 FQGNSA. CDR3 loop: CASSFPGGAYEQYF. The CDR3 DNA, read in part, is TGTGCCAGCAGCTTCCCAGGAGGGGCCTACGAG. Complete variable domain (other parts from reference TRBV7-2 and TRBJ2-7): GAGVSQSPSNKVTEKGKDVELRCDPISGHTALYWYRQSLGQGLEFLIYFQGNSAPDKSGLPSDRFSAERTGGSVSTLTIQRTQQEDSAVYLCASSFPGGAYEQYFGPGTRLTVT.

At least ten counts were recorded for this clone. The DNA ends 3 residues before the CDR3 does, and the rest of the CDR3 is filled in from the germline J gene. This chain uses TRBV14 with TRBJ2-1; TRBD1 matches at 11 bases. The CDR3 is made up of 16 amino acids. The junction had 9 bases not matched to a gene; V was cut back by 3 bases and J by 8 bases. Germline assignment: CDR1 SGHDN and CDR2 FVKESK. CDR3 region: CASSHPGTGGLYEQFF. Incomplete CDR3 DNA: TGTGCCAGCAGCCACCCCGGGACAGGGGGATTATATGAG. The full variable domain, with the rest looked up from reference TRBV14 and TRBJ2-1, is EAGVTQFPSHSVIEKGQTVTLRCDPISGHDNLYWYRRVMGKEIKFLLHFVKESKQDESGMPNNRFLAERTGGTYSTLKVQPAELEDSGVYFCASSHPGTGGLYEQFFGPGTRLTVL.

This clone was seen repeatedly, ten times or more. The read halts 3 residues ahead of the CDR3 end, with the missing end drawn from the germline J gene. This chain uses TRBV4-1 with TRBJ1-4; 7 bases match TRBD1. CDR3 length equals 15 residues. The V segment lost 1 base and the J segment 4 bases; nucleotides outside the gene matches: 3. Germline V gene lookup returns CDR1 MGHRA and CDR2 YSYEKL. CDR3 bases read: TGCGCCAGCAGCCAAGGACAGGGTTTTAATGAAAAA. It is translated as CASSQGQGFNEK. The whole CDR3 protein reads CASSQGQGFNEKLFF.

The CDR3 sequence: CASSLGAGAGVEKLFF. The covered CDR3 bases are TGTGCCAGCAGCTTAGGGGCAGGGGCTGGGGTTGAAAAA. The chain uses TRBV7-6 and TRBJ1-4, with a possible D match to TRBD1 (6 bases). The read halts 3 residues ahead of the CDR3 end, with the missing end drawn from the germline J gene. V dropped 1 base and J dropped 7 bases, with 16 bases sitting between them. The CDR3 sequence is 16 residues long. Germline V gives CDR1 SGHVS, CDR2 FNYEAQ.

This clone was seen only a few times. CDR3 in amino acids: CASRRTDDQPQHF. Partial CDR3 DNA: TGTGCCAGTAGACGGACAGACGATCAGCCC. The rearrangement joins TRBV19 to TRBJ1-5, with D perhaps TRBD1 (6 bases). The DNA ends 3 residues before the CDR3 does, and the rest of the CDR3 is filled in from the germline J gene. This CDR3 is built from 13 residues. V was trimmed by 6 bases and J by 5 bases, leaving 11 bases between them. Germline V lookup: CDR1 LNHDA, CDR2 SQIVND (reference sequence).

This clone occurred a few times. The read comes to an end 3 residues before the CDR3 does, leaving the germline J gene to fill in the end. This chain connects TRBV5-6 to TRBJ2-7; 10 bases agree with TRBD1. Unmatched junction bases numbered 7, after V lost 2 bases and J lost 5 bases. Germline V gene data show CDR1 as SGHDT and CDR2 as YYEEEE. This CDR3 spans 15 amino acids. CDR3 residues: CASSFTGTGEDEQYF. Partial CDR3 DNA: TGTGCCAGCAGCTTTACCGGGACAGGGGAAGACGAG.

This clone came up a few times. Sequencing ends 3 residues short of the CDR3 end; the germline J gene provides the rest. V usage is TRBV5-1 and J usage is TRBJ1-3; possibly TRBD1 for D (5 bases). Germline CDR1 SGHRS, CDR2 YFSETQ. CDR3 length: 14 amino acids. V was trimmed by 0 bases and J by 7 bases, leaving 11 bases between them. The part of the CDR3 DNA that was read is TGCGCCAGCAGCTTGGCGGCAGGGAAGAACACC. It is translated as CASSLAAGKNT. The full CDR3 protein is CASSLAAGKNTIYF.

This clone was counted ten times or more. The read halts 3 residues ahead of the CDR3 end, with the missing end drawn from the germline J gene. This chain joins TRBV18 and TRBJ1-1; 9 bases fit TRBD1. Germline V gene sequence: CDR1 KGHSH, CDR2 LQKENI. The CDR3 extends over 15 amino acids. The part of the CDR3 DNA that was read is TGTGCCAGCTCACCACCGGCACCGGGACAGGGCGAA. This codes for CASSPPAPGQGE. The whole CDR3 region reads CASSPPAPGQGEAFF.

Remarks on this clone: Sequencing ends 3 residues short of the CDR3 end; the germline J gene provides the rest. The chain carries TRBV7-2 and TRBJ2-3; 7 nucleotides agree with TRBD2. Unmatched junction bases numbered 8, after V lost 5 bases and J lost 6 bases. Germline CDR1 reads SGHTA; CDR2 reads FQGNSA. The CDR3 covers 14 residues. CDR3 amino acids: CASSTSGVRDTQYF. The CDR3 DNA, read in part, is TGTGCCAGCAGCACGAGCGGGGTTAGGGATACG.

Notes on this clone: The read comes to an end 3 residues before the CDR3 does, leaving the germline J gene to fill in the end. V and J are TRBV7-9 and TRBJ2-7, with 12 bases identical to TRBD1. V shed 5 bases and J 3 bases; nucleotides not matched to a gene: 2. The CDR3 extends over 14 amino acids. Germline assignment: CDR1 SEHNR and CDR2 FQNEAQ (reference sequence). CDR3 bases read: TGTGCCAGCAGCGGGACAGGGGGCGGCTACGAG. This codes for CASSGTGGGYE. The complete CDR3 reads CASSGTGGGYEQYF.

In its sample, this clone was seen a few times. The missing CDR3 end, 3 residues past where the read stops, is filled in from the germline J gene. The chain recombines TRBV6-2 or TRBV6-3 with TRBJ1-5, with D possibly being TRBD1 (6 bases). The CDR3 spans 15 residues. The germline V gene has CDR1 MNHEY and CDR2 SVGEGT. V was pared by 7 bases and J by 6 bases, with 19 bases between. The CDR3 here is CASKGDIRLSQPQHF. The CDR3 bases that were read are TGTGCCAGCAAAGGGGACATACGGCTAAGTCAGCCC.

The table lists this clone with many counts. The CDR3 end lies 3 residues beyond the end of the read and is filled in from the germline J gene. The rearrangement joins TRBV7-2 to TRBJ2-7; 7 bases agree with TRBD2. This CDR3 region has 15 residues. Unmatched junction bases numbered 14, after V lost 6 bases and J lost 6 bases. Per germline, CDR1 SGHTA and CDR2 FQGNSA. Partial CDR3 DNA: TGTGCCAGCAGTCCAGCGGGACTACATGCTGGCGAG. Translated, it gives CASSPAGLHAGE. The CDR3 in full is CASSPAGLHAGEQYF.

This clone was counted at least ten times. Read data end 3 residues before the CDR3 end; the end is taken from the germline J gene. The rearrangement uses TRBV2 and TRBJ1-5; a possible D gene is TRBD1 (5 bases). The CDR3 covers 14 residues. Germline V gene data show CDR1 as SNHLY and CDR2 as FYNNEI. Trimming pared 3 bases from V and 4 bases from J, leaving 10 bases between. The chain's CDR3 is CASSDQGGNQPQHF. CDR3 DNA, as far as it was read: TGTGCCAGCAGTGATCAGGGAGGGAATCAGCCC.

This clone occurred many times. The CDR3 end is not reached by the read, which stops 3 residues before it; the germline J gene fills it in. The genes are TRBV11-2 and TRBJ1-2; 8 bases are a match to TRBD1. CDR1 is SGHAT and CDR2 is FQNNGV in the germline V gene. The junction had 8 bases not matched to a gene; V was cut back by 7 bases and J by 4 bases. The CDR3 runs to 14 residues. CDR3 bases read: TGTGCCAGCACCTCAGGAGGACAGGGCTATGGC. Protein product: CASTSGGQGYG. The complete CDR3 reads CASTSGGQGYGYTF.

This clone appeared many times. The read ends 3 residues early relative to the CDR3; the germline J gene fills the gap. V is TRBV20-1 and J is TRBJ2-1; 8 bases fit TRBD2. This CDR3 has 13 residues. Trimming took 6 bases from V and 6 from J; bases not matched to a gene: 7. Looked up from germline, CDR1 is DFQATT and CDR2 is SNEGSKA (reference sequence). Incomplete CDR3 DNA: TGCAGTGCCCTGAGCGGGAGTGGCAATGAG. This codes for CSALSGSGNE. The full-length CDR3 reads as CSALSGSGNEQFF.

Many counts were recorded for this clone. The read terminates 3 residues before the CDR3 end, so the remaining end is supplied by the germline J gene. The rearrangement uses TRBV29-1 and TRBJ2-7; possibly TRBD1 for D (6 bases). Looked up from germline, CDR1 is SQVTM and CDR2 is ANQGSEA. V gave up 6 bases and J gave up 0 bases, with 9 bases separating them. This CDR3 has 12 residues. The CDR3 bases that were read are TGCAGCGTCACGGACAGCTCCTACGAG. It specifies CSVTDSSYE. The full CDR3 reads CSVTDSSYEQYF.

This clone was observed a handful of times. The read comes to an end 3 residues before the CDR3 does, leaving the germline J gene to fill in the end. V gene TRBV7-9 combines with J gene TRBJ2-7; the match to TRBD1 covers 9 bases. Germline V gene data show CDR1 as SEHNR and CDR2 as FQNEAQ (reference sequence). V was pared by 4 bases and J by 6 bases, with 7 bases of the junction left unmatched. The CDR3 sequence is 14 residues long. The CDR3 spells CASSCNGQGCEQYF. CDR3 DNA (partial): TGTGCCAGCAGCTGCAACGGACAGGGGTGCGAG.

This clone has only a few counts. Read data end 3 residues before the CDR3 end; the end is taken from the germline J gene. Other DNA sequences of this sample code for an identical CDR3. V gene TRBV7-6 combines with J gene TRBJ2-7, with D maybe TRBD2 (5 bases). The germline V gene encodes CDR1 SGHVS and CDR2 FNYEAQ. The germline V and J ends were trimmed by 7 bases and 6 bases, with 16 bases remaining between them. This CDR3 has 13 residues. The CDR3 bases that were read are TGTGCCAGCAACCCTGGTCCGGACTCCGAG. Translation gives CASNPGPDSE. The whole CDR3 region reads CASNPGPDSEQYF.

This clone was found many times. Read coverage stops 3 residues before the CDR3 terminus; the germline J gene supplies the remainder. This chain links TRBV2 with TRBJ1-5, with D possibly being TRBD1 (6 bases). This CDR3 comprises 14 residues. V was pared by 1 base and J by 5 bases, with 9 bases between. CDR1 and CDR2 from the germline V gene are SNHLY and FYNNEI. The chain's CDR3 is CASSEGTADQPQHF. CDR3 DNA (partial): TGTGCCAGCAGTGAAGGGACAGCCGATCAGCCC.

In its sample, this clone was seen many times. The CDR3 is cut off 3 residues early in the read; its end comes from the germline J gene. The chain joins TRBV5-4 to TRBJ2-2; no clear D gene. The CDR3 spans 16 residues. Trimming cost V 0 bases and J 0 bases, with 9 bases left between them. Germline V gene sequence: CDR1 SGHNT, CDR2 YYREEE (reference sequence). The covered CDR3 bases are TGTGCCAGCAGCTTGGGGCAGATCACGAACACCGGGGAG. This sequence encodes CASSLGQITNTGE. The full CDR3 protein reads CASSLGQITNTGELFF.